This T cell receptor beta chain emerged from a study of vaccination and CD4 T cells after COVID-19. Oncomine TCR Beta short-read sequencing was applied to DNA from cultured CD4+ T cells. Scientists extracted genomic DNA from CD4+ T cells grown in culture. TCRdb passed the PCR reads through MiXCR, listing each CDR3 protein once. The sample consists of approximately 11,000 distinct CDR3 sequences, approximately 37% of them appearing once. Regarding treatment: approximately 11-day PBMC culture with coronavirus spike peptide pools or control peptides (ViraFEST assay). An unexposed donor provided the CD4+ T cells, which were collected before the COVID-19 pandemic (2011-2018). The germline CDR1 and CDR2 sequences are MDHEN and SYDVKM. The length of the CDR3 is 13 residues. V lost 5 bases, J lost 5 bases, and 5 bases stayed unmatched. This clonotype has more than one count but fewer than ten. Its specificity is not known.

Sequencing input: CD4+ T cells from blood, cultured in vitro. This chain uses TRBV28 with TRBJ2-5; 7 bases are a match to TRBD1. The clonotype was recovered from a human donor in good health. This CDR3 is CASSRGGEETQYF. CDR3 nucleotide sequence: TGTGCCAGCAGTAGAGGGGGCGAGGAGACCCAGTACTTC.